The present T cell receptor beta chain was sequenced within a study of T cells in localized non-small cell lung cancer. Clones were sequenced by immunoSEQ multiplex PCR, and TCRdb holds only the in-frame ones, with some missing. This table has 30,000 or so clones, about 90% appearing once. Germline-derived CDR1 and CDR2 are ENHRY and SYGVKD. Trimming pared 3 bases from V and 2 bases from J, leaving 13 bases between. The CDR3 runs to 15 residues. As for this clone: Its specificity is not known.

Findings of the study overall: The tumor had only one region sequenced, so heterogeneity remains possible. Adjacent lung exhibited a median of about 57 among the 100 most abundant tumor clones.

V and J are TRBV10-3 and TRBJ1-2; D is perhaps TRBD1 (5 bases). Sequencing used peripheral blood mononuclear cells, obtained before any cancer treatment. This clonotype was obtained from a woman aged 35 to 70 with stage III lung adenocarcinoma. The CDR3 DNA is TGTGCCATCAGTGAACGGCAGGGACCCAACTATGGCTACACCTTC. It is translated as CAISERQGPNYGYTF.